This T cell receptor beta chain was retrieved from a study of T cell responses to AZD1222 COVID-19 vaccine. Overall study results and limits: Possibly, clonal diversity was underestimated; donors were largely white British and included more females. The breadth and depth of Spike-specific TCRs increased once two AZD1222 doses had been given. Repertoires were obtained solely post-peak T cell response.

V shed 6 bases and J shed 2 bases, with 13 bases lying between them. CDR1 and CDR2 (germline): KGHDR, SFDVKD. The CDR3 has 14 amino acids. Details on this clone: Its antigen is unknown.

Some clones are missing from TCRdb's copy, which holds only in-frame ones; the method was immunoSEQ multiplex PCR. Of some 130,000 clones in the sample, 93% were seen once. Sequencing was performed on peripheral blood, taken on day 0 of AZD1222 vaccination. The V call is TRBV24-1, the J call TRBJ2-7; no definite D call. The sequence came from an adult in good health. CDR3 bases: TGTGCCACCAGTCCGGGTCCAGAACCCTACGAGCAGTACTTC. Translating it yields CATSPGPEPYEQYF.